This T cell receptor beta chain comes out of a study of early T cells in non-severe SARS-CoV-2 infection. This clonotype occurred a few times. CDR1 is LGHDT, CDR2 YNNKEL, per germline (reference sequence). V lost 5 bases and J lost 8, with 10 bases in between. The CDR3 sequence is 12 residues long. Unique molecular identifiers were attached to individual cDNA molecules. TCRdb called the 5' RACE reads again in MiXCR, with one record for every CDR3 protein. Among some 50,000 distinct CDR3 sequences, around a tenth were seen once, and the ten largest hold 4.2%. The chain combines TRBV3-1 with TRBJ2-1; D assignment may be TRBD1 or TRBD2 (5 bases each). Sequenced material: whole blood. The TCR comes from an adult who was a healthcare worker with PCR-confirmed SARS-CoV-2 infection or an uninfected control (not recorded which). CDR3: CASSSRGDEQFF. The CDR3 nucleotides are TGTGCCAGCAGCTCGCGAGGGGATGAGCAGTTCTTC.